This T cell receptor beta chain was recovered during a study of T-cell reconstitution after alpha-beta-depleted transplantation in children. The length of the CDR3 is 13 residues. The germline V gene has CDR1 SGHDT and CDR2 YYEEEE. The ends were cut back, 2 bases at V and 7 bases at J, with 9 bases in the middle. Unique molecular identifiers were built into the TCRbeta library. TCRdb reprocessed the PCR reads with MiXCR, giving one entry per CDR3 protein. The table has a few hundred thousand distinct CDR3 sequences, roughly a tenth seen once; the top ten hold roughly 27%. This clonotype was picked up many times.

This sequence was found in a child in the first two years of life with acute myeloid leukemia, due to receive a stem cell transplant. The V and J genes are TRBV5-6 and TRBJ2-2; unclear D gene. The input for sequencing was PBMCs, taken before TCRalphabeta/CD19-depleted stem cell transplant. The CDR3 loop reads CASSFGHGGELFF. The CDR3 bases are TGTGCCAGCAGCTTTGGGCATGGCGGGGAGCTGTTTTTT.